This is a list of T cell receptor beta chains from one sample in a study of molecular identifiers for immune sequencing clone quantification. TCRdb used MiXCR to reprocess the PCR reads, holding one entry per CDR3 protein. The sample includes around 25,000 distinct CDR3 sequences, 15% to 20% of them seen just once. The source material was naive CD8+ T cells from blood, with Jurkat cell RNA spiked in. Source of these receptors: a human donor in good health. Some libraries in this study had Jurkat cell RNA spiked in. CDR3s include the opening cysteine and the closing phenylalanine or tryptophan. D genes are given only for firm matches. Expanded clones get a size class; other rows say once, few or many, or leave the size out.

.	TRBV9	TRBJ2-3	many	TGTGCCAGCAGCCTTTACCATGGGGCCTCCACAGATACGCAGTATTTT	CASSLYHGASTDTQYF
TRBD1	TRBV7-9	TRBJ2-3	.	TGTGCCAGCAGCCCTGGGACAGGGGCAGATACGCAGTATTTT	CASSPGTGADTQYF
.	TRBV4-1	TRBJ2-1	many	TGCGCCAGCAGCCAAGTTTTCGGGGCCTGGAATGAGCAGTTCTTC	CASSQVFGAWNEQFF
.	TRBV6-2/TRBV6-3	TRBJ2-7	many	TGTGCCAGCAGCTCTAGGGACGAGCAGTACTTC	CASSSRDEQYF
.	TRBV20-1	TRBJ2-3	many	TGCAGTGCTAGGGGATCAGGGGACCTCACAGATACGCAGTATTTT	CSARGSGDLTDTQYF
.	TRBV12-3/TRBV12-4	TRBJ2-6	many	TGTGCCAGCAGATTACACCGGGACAACTCTGGGGCCAACGTCCTGACTTTC	CASRLHRDNSGANVLTF
.	TRBV18	TRBJ2-5	many	TGTGCCAGCTCACCAGGACAGCCGACCCCTAGGGAGACCCAGTACTTC	CASSPGQPTPRETQYF
.	TRBV4-1	TRBJ2-5	many	TGCGCCAGCAGCCCAGGAAATGAGGAGACCCAGTACTTC	CASSPGNEETQYF
.	TRBV7-2	TRBJ1-5	medium-sized	TGTGCCAGCAGCATGGGAATTTATAGCAATCAGCCCCAGCATTTT	CASSMGIYSNQPQHF
.	TRBV20-1	TRBJ1-5	many	TGCAGTGCTAAAGACAGGAATAGCAATCAGCCCCAGCATTTT	CSAKDRNSNQPQHF
TRBD2	TRBV12-3/TRBV12-4	TRBJ2-5	many	TGTGCCAGCAGTTTTTGGACTAGCGGGGGTACGGGGGAGACCCAGTACTTC	CASSFWTSGGTGETQYF
.	TRBV4-1	TRBJ1-4	many	TGCGCCAGCAGCCAAGATCTGTTGGGGCTATCAACTAATGAAAAACTGTTTTTT	CASSQDLLGLSTNEKLFF
.	TRBV25-1	TRBJ2-1	many	TGTGCCAGCAGTGAATTTGACGGGAGTCCCCGGGATGAGCAGTTCTTC	CASSEFDGSPRDEQFF